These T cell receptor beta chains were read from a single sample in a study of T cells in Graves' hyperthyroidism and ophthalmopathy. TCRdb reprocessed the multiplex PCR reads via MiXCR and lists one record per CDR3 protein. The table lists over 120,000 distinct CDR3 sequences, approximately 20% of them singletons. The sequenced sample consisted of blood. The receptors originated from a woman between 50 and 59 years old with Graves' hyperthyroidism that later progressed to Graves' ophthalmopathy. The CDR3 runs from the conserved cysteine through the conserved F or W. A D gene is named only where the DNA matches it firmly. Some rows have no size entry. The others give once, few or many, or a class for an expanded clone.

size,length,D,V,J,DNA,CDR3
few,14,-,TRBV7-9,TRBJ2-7,TGTGCCAGCAGCTCATACAGGGTCCCCTACGAGCAGTACTTC,CASSSYRVPYEQYF
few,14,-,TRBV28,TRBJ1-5,TGTGCCAGCAGGGACACCTATAGCAATCAGCCCCAGCATTTT,CASRDTYSNQPQHF
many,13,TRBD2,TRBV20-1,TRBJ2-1,TGCAGTGCTAGGCCACCCGGGAGGGGAGAGCAGTTCTTC,CSARPPGRGEQFF
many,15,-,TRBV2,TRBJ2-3,TGTGCCAGCAGTGAATCTCTGGGCGGAACAGATACGCAGTATTTT,CASSESLGGTDTQYF
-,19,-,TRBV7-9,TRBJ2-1,TGTGCCAGCAGCTTGCCCTTAGTGGCGGGAACGAGCTCCTACAATGAGCAGTTCTTC,CASSLPLVAGTSSYNEQFF
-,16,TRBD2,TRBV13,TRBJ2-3,TGTGCCAGCAGCCCCAGGACTAGCGGGGGAACAGATACGCAGTATTTT,CASSPRTSGGTDTQYF
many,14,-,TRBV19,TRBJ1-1,TGTGCCAGTAGTATCCGAACAGCGAACACTGAAGCTTTCTTT,CASSIRTANTEAFF
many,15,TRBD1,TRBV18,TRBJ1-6,TGTGCCAGCTCGCAGTCCGGGACAGATAATTCACCCCTCCACTTT,CASSQSGTDNSPLHF
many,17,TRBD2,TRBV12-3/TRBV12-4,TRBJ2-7,TGTGCCAGCAGTCGCGGGACTAGCGGGAGACCTTCCTACGAGCAGTACTTC,CASSRGTSGRPSYEQYF
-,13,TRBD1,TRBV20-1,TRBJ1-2,TGCAGTGCCCCCACAGGGGGCGGGTTTGGCTACACCTTC,CSAPTGGGFGYTF
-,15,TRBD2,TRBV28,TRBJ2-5,TGTGCCAGCAGACCAGCGGGAGGGCCGCGAGAGACCCAGTACTTC,CASRPAGGPRETQYF
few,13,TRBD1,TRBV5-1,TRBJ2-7,TGCGCCAGCAGCTCGGAAGGGACAGGGAAGCAGTACTTC,CASSSEGTGKQYF
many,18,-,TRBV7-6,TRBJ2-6,TGTGCCAGCAGCTTCTCGTCAGGGAGGCGCTCTGGGGCCAACGTCCTGACTTTC,CASSFSSGRRSGANVLTF
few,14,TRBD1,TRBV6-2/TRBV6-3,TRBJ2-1,TGCGCCAGCACCCGACAGGGGCGGTTGGCTGAGCAGTTCTTC,CASTRQGRLAEQFF
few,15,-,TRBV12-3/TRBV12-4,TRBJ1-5,TGTGCCAGCAGTTTTTCGGGGGGCGGCAATCAGCCCCAGCATTTT,CASSFSGGGNQPQHF
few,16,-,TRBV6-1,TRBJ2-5,TGTGCCAGCAGTCCCTTCAATAGGCCAGCGAAAGAGACCCAGTACTTC,CASSPFNRPAKETQYF
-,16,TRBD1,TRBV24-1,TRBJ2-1,TGTGCCACCAGTGATTTGGGGGACAGGGCGGGCAATGAGCAGTTCTTC,CATSDLGDRAGNEQFF
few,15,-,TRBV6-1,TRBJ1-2,TGTGCCAGCAGTGAAGTAATGGGGGCGCGTGGAGGCTACACCTTC,CASSEVMGARGGYTF
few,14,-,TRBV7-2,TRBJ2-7,TGTGCCAGCAGCTTACAAGGGGGAACCTACGAGCAGTACTTC,CASSLQGGTYEQYF
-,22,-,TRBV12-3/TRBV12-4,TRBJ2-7,TGTGCCAGCAGTCCCCCCGACCATGGACAGGGAGGGCCTCGGCCAAGTTCCTACGAGCAGTACTTC,CASSPPDHGQGGPRPSSYEQYF
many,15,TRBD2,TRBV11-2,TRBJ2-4,TGTGCCAGCAAAACTAGCGGGAGTGCCAAAAACATTCAGTACTTC,CASKTSGSAKNIQYF
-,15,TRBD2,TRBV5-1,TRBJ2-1,TGCGCCAGCAGCTTGTCGACTAGCGGGAGTAATGAGCAGTTCTTC,CASSLSTSGSNEQFF
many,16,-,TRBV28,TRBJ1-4,TGTGCCAGCAGTTCGTTTACGGGACGGGTTAATGAAAAACTGTTTTTT,CASSSFTGRVNEKLFF
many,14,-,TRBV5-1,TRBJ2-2,TGCGCCAGCAGGAGCGGATTTAACACCGGGGAGCTGTTTTTT,CASRSGFNTGELFF